This is a list of T cell receptor beta chains from one sample in a study of CD8 T cells in ankylosing spondylitis. TCRdb reanalysed the 5' RACE reads using MiXCR and keeps one entry per CDR3 protein. In the table there are under 450,000 distinct CDR3 sequences, 17% of which are singletons. Material for sequencing was blood, either unsorted or a sorted T cell fraction (not recorded which). All receptors derive from a male donor with ankylosing spondylitis. Each CDR3 is given with its conserved first and last residue. A D gene is named only where the DNA matches it firmly. A clone size is listed for some rows: how often the clone was seen (once, few, many), or a class if it is expanded.

>NA|TRBJ2-1|NA|TRBV4-1
TGCGCCAGCAGCCAAGATATTTGGGGTGGTAGTCCTCGCAATGAGCAGTTCTTC
CASSQDIWGGSPRNEQFF
>NA|TRBJ2-5|NA|TRBV3-1
TGTGCCAGCAGCCAATTTGGCCAAGAGACCCAGTACTTC
CASSQFGQETQYF
>few|TRBJ2-7|NA|TRBV12-3/TRBV12-4
TGTGCCAGCAGTTCCACCATGGGAGAGGGCTACGAGCAGTACTTC
CASSSTMGEGYEQYF
>NA|TRBJ2-3|NA|TRBV10-3
TGTGCCATCAGTGAGGGGGCAGGGTTGCCGACAGATACGCAGTATTTT
CAISEGAGLPTDTQYF
>NA|TRBJ2-7|NA|TRBV27
TGTGCCAGCAGTACCCAAGCCCGGAACTCCTACGAGCAGTACTTC
CASSTQARNSYEQYF
>many|TRBJ2-3|NA|TRBV10-3
TGTGCCATCAGTGAGTACGAGGGGGATACGCAGTATTTT
CAISEYEGDTQYF
>NA|TRBJ2-1|TRBD2|TRBV27
TGTGCCAGCAGCATGGGGGGTCTAGCGGGCATCTACAATGAGCAGTTCTTC
CASSMGGLAGIYNEQFF
>few|TRBJ2-7|NA|TRBV6-5
TGTGCCAGCCGAGGGAACTCCTACGAGCAGTACTTC
CASRGNSYEQYF
>NA|TRBJ1-1|TRBD1|TRBV11-2
TGTGCCAGCATCATTAGGGGTGGCAGGGGGACTGAAGCTTTCTTT
CASIIRGGRGTEAFF
>few|TRBJ2-2|TRBD2|TRBV2
TGTGCCAGCAGGACTAGCGGGAACGGGGAGCTGTTTTTT
CASRTSGNGELFF
>few|TRBJ2-3|TRBD2|TRBV20-1
TGCAGTGCTAGGCGGGGGACCTCAGATACGCAGTATTTT
CSARRGTSDTQYF
>few|TRBJ1-3|NA|TRBV9
TGTGCCAGCAGCGTAGGACCGTCCGCCACCATATATTTT
CASSVGPSATIYF
>few|TRBJ1-1|NA|TRBV4-3
TGCGCCAGCAGCCAAGATTTGCGGAATGAAGCTTTCTTT
CASSQDLRNEAFF
>NA|TRBJ2-3|TRBD2|TRBV6-1
TGTGCCAGCAGTGAAGTTTCAGGACTAGGTTTCTTGGATACGCAGTATTTT
CASSEVSGLGFLDTQYF
>NA|TRBJ2-1|NA|TRBV29-1
TGCAGCGTTGTTGAGGCAAGTGAGCAGTTCTTC
CSVVEASEQFF
>few|TRBJ2-4|NA|TRBV20-1
TGCAGTGCCTCCCCAGGGGAGAGACAGGACATTCAGTACTTC
CSASPGERQDIQYF
>once|TRBJ2-5|TRBD1|TRBV11-1
TGTGCCAGCAGCTTAGTGGTGACCACAGGGGCCGGCCTAGAGACCCAGTACTTC
CASSLVVTTGAGLETQYF
>NA|TRBJ2-2|TRBD1|TRBV5-5
TGTGCCAGCAGCTCGACCACAGGGGGCCTGAACACCGGGGAGCTGTTTTTT
CASSSTTGGLNTGELFF
>NA|TRBJ1-2|NA|TRBV7-6
TGTGCCACTCAGCAACCTAACTATGGCTACACCTTC
CATQQPNYGYTF
>NA|TRBJ1-3|NA|TRBV10-2
TGCGCCAGCAGTGGGCAAACTGGAAACACCATATATTTT
CASSGQTGNTIYF
>NA|TRBJ2-3|TRBD2|TRBV12-3/TRBV12-4
TGTGCCAGCAGTTTCACTAGCGGGGGACCCGGGACAGATACGCAGTATTTT
CASSFTSGGPGTDTQYF
>NA|TRBJ2-1|TRBD1|TRBV5-1
TGCGCCAGCAGCGGGGGACAGTCCGGTAGTAATGAGCAGTTCTTC
CASSGGQSGSNEQFF
>many|TRBJ1-5|NA|TRBV15
TGTGCCACCAGCAGAGTTAGGGCAGGGGTTGGCAATCAGCCCCAGCATTTT
CATSRVRAGVGNQPQHF
>few|TRBJ2-4|NA|TRBV5-1
TGCGCCAGCAGCTTGGGGGACCGTATAGCCAAAAACATTCAGTACTTC
CASSLGDRIAKNIQYF
>NA|TRBJ1-2|NA|TRBV10-3
TGTGCCATCAGTGAGTCTCAAGCACTCTATGGCTACACCTTC
CAISESQALYGYTF
>few|TRBJ1-2|NA|TRBV20-1
TGCAGTGCTAGAGTGAGGCGGAGCTATGGCTACACCTTC
CSARVRRSYGYTF
>few|TRBJ1-3|NA|TRBV12-5
TGTGCTAGTGGACCATCCGCCCGAAACACCATATATTTT
CASGPSARNTIYF
>many|TRBJ2-7|NA|TRBV12-3/TRBV12-4
TGTGCCAGCCGACGCGGTGGCAGTTCCTACGAGCAGTACTTC
CASRRGGSSYEQYF
>NA|TRBJ2-1|TRBD2|TRBV5-1
TGCGCCAGCAGCCCCTACCTTGCGGGAGGGCCCCCCGATGAGCAGTTCTTC
CASSPYLAGGPPDEQFF
>NA|TRBJ1-2|NA|TRBV5-1
TGCGCCAGCAGCTTTATAACAGACCCGACGGGCTATGGCTACACCTTC
CASSFITDPTGYGYTF
>NA|TRBJ1-1|NA|TRBV5-1
TGCGCCAGCAGCTTCAACGGAATGGTAACTGAAGCTTTCTTT
CASSFNGMVTEAFF
>NA|TRBJ2-2|NA|TRBV19
TGTGCCAGTAGTATGGGATCCGGAGGGATCACCGGGGAGCTGTTTTTT
CASSMGSGGITGELFF
>few|TRBJ1-2|NA|TRBV24-1
TGTGCCACCAGTGAAGGACGGTACTATGGCTACACCTTC
CATSEGRYYGYTF
>many|TRBJ2-1|NA|TRBV5-1
TGCGCCAGCAGCTCCGATAGCGGAAGCTCCTACAATGAGCAGTTCTTC
CASSSDSGSSYNEQFF
>NA|TRBJ1-3|NA|TRBV12-3/TRBV12-4
TGTGCCAGCAGTTGGGACGCCGGTCCTGGAAACACCATATATTTT
CASSWDAGPGNTIYF
>NA|TRBJ2-2|NA|TRBV7-6
TGTGCCAGCAGCCACGGATCCGGGGAGCTGTTTTTT
CASSHGSGELFF
>many|TRBJ2-2|NA|TRBV9
TGTGCCAGCAGCTTCCATGATACTAGCCCTACACCCGGGGAGCTGTTTTTT
CASSFHDTSPTPGELFF
>few|TRBJ1-2|TRBD1|TRBV6-5
TGTGCCAGCAGTTTCGCGTCCGGGACAGGGGTTAACTATGGCTACACCTTC
CASSFASGTGVNYGYTF
>NA|TRBJ1-4|NA|TRBV5-1
TGCGCCAGCGGATCGGGACACCCGAATGAAAAACTGTTTTTT
CASGSGHPNEKLFF
>few|TRBJ2-3|NA|TRBV6-1
TGTGCCAGCACCCCCCCTGGCACAGATACGCAGTATTTT
CASTPPGTDTQYF
>NA|TRBJ2-3|TRBD2|TRBV4-2
TGTGCCAGCAGCCAAGACAACGTGGCGGGAGGGCCCGCAGATACGCAGTATTTT
CASSQDNVAGGPADTQYF
>NA|TRBJ2-7|NA|TRBV12-3/TRBV12-4
TGTGCCAGCAGTTCACAGGGGAGGAGGGAGCAGTACTTC
CASSSQGRREQYF
>NA|TRBJ1-1|NA|TRBV24-1
TGTGCCACCTCGGCGAGGAGGAACACTGAAGCTTTCTTT
CATSARRNTEAFF
>NA|TRBJ2-7|TRBD1|TRBV12-5
TGTGCTAGTGGTCCGGGACAGGGCTCCTACGAGCAGTACTTC
CASGPGQGSYEQYF